The subject of this entry is one T cell receptor (beta chain). These data are taken from a study of blood T cell repertoires in COVID-19. Study information: The United States, Italy and Spain supplied acute and convalescent COVID-19 samples. The cDNA or gDNA used as material had been derived from T cells, B-cell-depleted T cells, or PBMCs.

Per the original data handling: Nucleated cell counts were estimated from reference gene primer amplification. Profiling relied on immunoSEQ multiplex PCR, and the TCRdb table lists in-frame clones only, not all of them. The DNA gave D and trimming, while V, J and clone size come from that table. The table has 200,000 to 300,000 clones, approximately 80% seen once. CDR1 MGHRA and CDR2 YSYEKL come from the germline V gene. CDR3 size: 14 residues. The V segment lost 3 bases and the J segment 7 bases; nucleotides outside the gene matches: 4. The rearrangement uses TRBV4-1 and TRBJ1-4; TRBD1 agrees at 8 bases. The clonotype comes from a man in his forties with acute or convalescent COVID-19. Material for sequencing was peripheral blood. For the CDR3, the DNA is TGCGCCAGCAGCCAGGACAGGGATGGTGAAAAACTGTTTTTT. Translated, it gives CASSQDRDGEKLFF.